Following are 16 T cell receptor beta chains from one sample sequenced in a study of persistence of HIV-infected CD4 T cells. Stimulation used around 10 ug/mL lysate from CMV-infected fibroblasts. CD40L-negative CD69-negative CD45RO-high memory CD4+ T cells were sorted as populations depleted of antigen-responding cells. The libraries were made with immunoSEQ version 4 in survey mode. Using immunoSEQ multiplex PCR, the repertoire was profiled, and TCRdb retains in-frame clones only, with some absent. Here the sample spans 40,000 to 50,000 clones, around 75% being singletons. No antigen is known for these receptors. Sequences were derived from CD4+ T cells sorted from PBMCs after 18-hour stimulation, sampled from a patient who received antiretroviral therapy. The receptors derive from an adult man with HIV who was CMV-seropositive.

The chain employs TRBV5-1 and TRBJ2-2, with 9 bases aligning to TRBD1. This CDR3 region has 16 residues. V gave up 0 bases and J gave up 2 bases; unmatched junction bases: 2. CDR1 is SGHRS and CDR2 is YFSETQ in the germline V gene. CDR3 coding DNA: TGCGCCAGCAGCTTGGCACAGGGGGCAAACACCGGGGAGCTGTTTTTT. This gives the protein CASSLAQGANTGELFF.

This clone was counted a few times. CDR3 nucleotide sequence: TGTGCCTGGAGTGTAAAATTCCCCATCCTCTATGGCTACACCTTC. Protein: CAWSVKFPILYGYTF. The chain combines TRBV30 with TRBJ1-2, with D uncertain. The CDR3 runs to 15 residues. The germline CDR1 and CDR2 sequences are GTSNPN and SVGIG (reference sequence). With 0 bases removed from V and 4 bases from J, the gap between germline ends came to 15 bases.

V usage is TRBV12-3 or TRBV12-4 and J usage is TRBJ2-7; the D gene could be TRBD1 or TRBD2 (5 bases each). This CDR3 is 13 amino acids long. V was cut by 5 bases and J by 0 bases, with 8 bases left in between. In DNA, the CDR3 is TGTGCCAGCAGTCCCGGGACCTCCTACGAGCAGTACTTC. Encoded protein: CASSPGTSYEQYF.

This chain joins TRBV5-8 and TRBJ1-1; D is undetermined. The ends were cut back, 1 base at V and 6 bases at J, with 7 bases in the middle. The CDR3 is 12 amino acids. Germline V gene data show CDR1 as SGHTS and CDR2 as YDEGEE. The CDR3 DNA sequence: TGTGCCAGCAGCTTGACTAGGGCTGAAGCTTTCTTT. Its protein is CASSLTRAEAFF. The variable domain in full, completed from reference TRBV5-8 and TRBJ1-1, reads EAGVTQSPTHLIKTRGQQATLRCSPISGHTSVYWYQQALGLGLQFLLWYDEGEERNRGNFPPRFSGRQFPNYSSELNVNALELEDSALYLCASSLTRAEAFFGQGTRLTVV.

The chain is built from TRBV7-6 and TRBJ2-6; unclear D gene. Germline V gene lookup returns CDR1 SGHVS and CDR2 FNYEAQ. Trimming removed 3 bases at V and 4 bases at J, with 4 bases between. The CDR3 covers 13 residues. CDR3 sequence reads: CASSFAGANVLTF. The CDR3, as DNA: TGTGCCAGCAGCTTCGCCGGGGCCAACGTCCTGACTTTC.

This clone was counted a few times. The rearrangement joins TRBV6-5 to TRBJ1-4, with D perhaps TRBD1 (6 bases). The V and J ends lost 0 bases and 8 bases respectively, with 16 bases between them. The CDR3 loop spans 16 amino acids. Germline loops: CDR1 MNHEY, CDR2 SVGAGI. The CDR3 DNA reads TGTGCCAGCAGTTACTCTACGGGCAGGGGTAACGAAAAACTGTTTTTT. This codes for CASSYSTGRGNEKLFF.

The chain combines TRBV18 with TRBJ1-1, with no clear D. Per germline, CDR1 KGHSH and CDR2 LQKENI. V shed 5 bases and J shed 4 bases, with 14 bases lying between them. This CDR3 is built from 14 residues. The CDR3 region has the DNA TGTGCCAGCTCAGAAAGAGAAAAGAGCACTGAAGCTTTCTTT. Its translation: CASSEREKSTEAFF.

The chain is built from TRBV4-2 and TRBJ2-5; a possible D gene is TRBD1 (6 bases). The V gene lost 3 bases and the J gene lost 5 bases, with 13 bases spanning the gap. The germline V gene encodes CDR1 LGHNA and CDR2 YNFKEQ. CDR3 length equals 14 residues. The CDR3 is CASSQDSSGETQYF. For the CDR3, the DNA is TGTGCCAGCAGCCAGGACAGTTCTGGGGAGACCCAGTACTTC.

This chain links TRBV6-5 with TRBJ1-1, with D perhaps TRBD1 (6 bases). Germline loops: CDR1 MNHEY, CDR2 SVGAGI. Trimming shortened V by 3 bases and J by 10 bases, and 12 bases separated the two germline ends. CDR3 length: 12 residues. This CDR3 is CASSYIRGLAFF. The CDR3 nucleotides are TGTGCCAGCAGTTATATCCGGGGGCTAGCTTTCTTT.

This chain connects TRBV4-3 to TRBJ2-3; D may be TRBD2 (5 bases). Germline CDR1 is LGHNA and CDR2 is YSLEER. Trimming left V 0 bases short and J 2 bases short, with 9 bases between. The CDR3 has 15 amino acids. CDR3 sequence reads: CASSQERADTDTQYF. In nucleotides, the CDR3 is TGCGCCAGCAGCCAAGAGCGAGCGGACACAGATACGCAGTATTTT.

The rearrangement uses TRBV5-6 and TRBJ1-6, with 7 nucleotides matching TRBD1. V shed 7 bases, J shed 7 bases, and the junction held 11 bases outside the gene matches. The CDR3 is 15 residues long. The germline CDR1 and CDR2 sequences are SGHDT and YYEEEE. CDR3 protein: CASDNRQGGNSPLHF. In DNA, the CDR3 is TGTGCCAGCGATAACCGACAGGGAGGGAATTCACCCCTCCACTTT.

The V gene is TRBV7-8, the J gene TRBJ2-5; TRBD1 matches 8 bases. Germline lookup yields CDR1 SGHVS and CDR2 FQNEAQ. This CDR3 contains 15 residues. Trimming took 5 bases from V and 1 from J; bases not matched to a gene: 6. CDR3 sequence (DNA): TGTGCCAGCAGCAATAGACAGGGGACCCAAGAGACCCAGTACTTC. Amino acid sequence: CASSNRQGTQETQYF.

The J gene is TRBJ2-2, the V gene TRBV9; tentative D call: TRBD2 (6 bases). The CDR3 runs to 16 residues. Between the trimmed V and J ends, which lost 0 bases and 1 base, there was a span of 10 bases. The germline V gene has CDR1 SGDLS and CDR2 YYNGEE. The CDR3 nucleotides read TGTGCCAGCAGCGTAGGGGGACTCCAGAACACCGGGGAGCTGTTTTTT. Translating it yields CASSVGGLQNTGELFF. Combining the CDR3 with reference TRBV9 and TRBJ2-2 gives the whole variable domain DSGVTQTPKHLITATGQRVTLRCSPRSGDLSVYWYQQSLDQGLQFLIQYYNGEERAKGNILERFSAQQFPDLHSELNLSSLELGDSALYFCASSVGGLQNTGELFFGEGSRLTVL.

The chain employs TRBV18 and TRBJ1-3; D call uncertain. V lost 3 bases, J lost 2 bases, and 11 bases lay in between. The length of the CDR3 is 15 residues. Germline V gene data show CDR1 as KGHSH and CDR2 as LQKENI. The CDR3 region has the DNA TGTGCCAGCTCACCGGGGTTAATGCCTGGAAACACCATATATTTT. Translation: CASSPGLMPGNTIYF. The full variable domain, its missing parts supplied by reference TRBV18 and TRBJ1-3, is NAGVMQNPRHLVRRRGQEARLRCSPMKGHSHVYWYRQLPEEGLKFMVYLQKENIIDESGMPKERFSAEFPKEGPSILRIQQVVRGDSAAYFCASSPGLMPGNTIYFGEGSWLTVV.

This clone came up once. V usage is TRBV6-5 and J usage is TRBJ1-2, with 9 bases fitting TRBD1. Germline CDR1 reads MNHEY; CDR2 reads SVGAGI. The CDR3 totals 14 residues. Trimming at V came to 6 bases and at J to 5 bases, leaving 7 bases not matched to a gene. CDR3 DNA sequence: TGTGCCAGCAGAGCTACAGGGGGCTATTATGGCTACACCTTC. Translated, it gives CASRATGGYYGYTF.

CDR3 sequence reads: CAWSAMNRGRNYGYTF. In DNA, the CDR3 is TGTGCCTGGAGTGCGATGAACAGGGGGAGGAACTATGGCTACACCTTC. This chain connects TRBV30 to TRBJ1-2; TRBD1 agrees at 8 bases. Germline CDR1 and CDR2: GTSNPN and SVGIG (reference sequence). The CDR3 length is 16 residues. The trim removed 1 base at V and 2 bases at J, leaving 9 bases unmatched.